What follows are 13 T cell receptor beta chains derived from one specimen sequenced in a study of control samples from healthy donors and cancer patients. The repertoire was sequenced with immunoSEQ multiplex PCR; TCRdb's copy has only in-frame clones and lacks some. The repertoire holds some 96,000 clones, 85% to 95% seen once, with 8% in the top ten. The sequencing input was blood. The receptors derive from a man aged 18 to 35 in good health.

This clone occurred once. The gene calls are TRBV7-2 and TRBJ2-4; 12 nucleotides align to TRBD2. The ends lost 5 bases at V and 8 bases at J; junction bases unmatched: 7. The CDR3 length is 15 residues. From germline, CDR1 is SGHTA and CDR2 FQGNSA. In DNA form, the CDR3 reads TGTGCCAGCAGCCCCCGACTAGCGGGAGTGGACATTCAGTACTTC. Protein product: CASSPRLAGVDIQYF.

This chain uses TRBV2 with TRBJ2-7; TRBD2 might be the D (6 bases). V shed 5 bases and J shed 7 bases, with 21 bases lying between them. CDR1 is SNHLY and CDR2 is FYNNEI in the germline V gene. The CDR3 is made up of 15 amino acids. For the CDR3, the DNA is TGTGCCAGCAGTTTGATGGGTGGGAGACTAGAGGAGCAGTACTTC. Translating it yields CASSLMGGRLEEQYF.

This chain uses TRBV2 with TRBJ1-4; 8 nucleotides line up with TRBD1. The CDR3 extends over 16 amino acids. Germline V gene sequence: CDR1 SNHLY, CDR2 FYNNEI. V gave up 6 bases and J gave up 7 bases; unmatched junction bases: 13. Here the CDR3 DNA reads TGTGCCAGCAGAACCCAGGGGGCGCGGGTGCGTGAAAAACTGTTTTTT. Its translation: CASRTQGARVREKLFF.

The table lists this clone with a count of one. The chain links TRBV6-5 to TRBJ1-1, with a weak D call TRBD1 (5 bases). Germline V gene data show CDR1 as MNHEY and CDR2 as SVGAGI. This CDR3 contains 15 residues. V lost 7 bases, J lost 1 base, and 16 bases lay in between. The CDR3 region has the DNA TGTGCCAGCATCGGCAGGGTAAATACGAACACTGAAGCTTTCTTT. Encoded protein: CASIGRVNTNTEAFF.

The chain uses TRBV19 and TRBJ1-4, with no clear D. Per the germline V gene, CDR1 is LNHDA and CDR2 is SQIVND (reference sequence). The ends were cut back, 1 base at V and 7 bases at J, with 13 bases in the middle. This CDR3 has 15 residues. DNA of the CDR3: TGTGCCAGTAGTATAGCGCTCGTCAGTCGTGAAAAACTGTTTTTT. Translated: CASSIALVSREKLFF.

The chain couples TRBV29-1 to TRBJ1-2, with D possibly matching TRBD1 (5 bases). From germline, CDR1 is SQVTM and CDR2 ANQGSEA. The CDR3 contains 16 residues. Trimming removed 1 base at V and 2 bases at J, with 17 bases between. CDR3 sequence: CSVEGFTQGANYGYTF. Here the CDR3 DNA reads TGCAGCGTTGAAGGTTTTACTCAGGGTGCGAACTATGGCTACACCTTC.

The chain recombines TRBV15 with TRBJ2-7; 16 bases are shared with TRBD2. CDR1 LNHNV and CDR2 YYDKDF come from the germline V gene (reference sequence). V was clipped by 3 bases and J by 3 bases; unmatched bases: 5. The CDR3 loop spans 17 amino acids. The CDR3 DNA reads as TGTGCCACCAGCAGCGGGACTAGCGGGAGGGCCGTCTACGAGCAGTACTTC. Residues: CATSSGTSGRAVYEQYF.

CDR3 residues: CASSFKGRGETQYF. CDR3 coding DNA: TGTGCCAGCAGTTTCAAAGGGCGGGGAGAGACCCAGTACTTC. The rearrangement uses TRBV27 and TRBJ2-5; weak D call: TRBD2 (6 bases). CDR1 and CDR2 (germline): MNHEY, SMNVEV (reference sequence). The CDR3 has 14 residues. V was clipped by 3 bases and J by 4 bases, with 12 bases between them.

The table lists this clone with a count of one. The CDR3: CASSHTSGSYEQYF. Here the CDR3 DNA reads TGTGCCAGCAGCCATACTAGCGGGAGTTACGAGCAGTACTTC. The J gene is TRBJ2-7, the V gene TRBV6-5; 11 bases align to TRBD2. V lost 6 bases, J lost 4 bases, and 5 bases stayed unmatched. CDR1 is MNHEY and CDR2 is SVGAGI in the germline V gene. The CDR3 is 14 residues long.

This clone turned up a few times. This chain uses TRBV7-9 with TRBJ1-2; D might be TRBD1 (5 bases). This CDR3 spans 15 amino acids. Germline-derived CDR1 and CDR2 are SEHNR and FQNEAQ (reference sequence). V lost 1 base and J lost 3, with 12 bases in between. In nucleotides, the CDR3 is TGTGCCAGCAGCTTAGAAGGGGTATCAGACTATGGCTACACCTTC. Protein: CASSLEGVSDYGYTF.

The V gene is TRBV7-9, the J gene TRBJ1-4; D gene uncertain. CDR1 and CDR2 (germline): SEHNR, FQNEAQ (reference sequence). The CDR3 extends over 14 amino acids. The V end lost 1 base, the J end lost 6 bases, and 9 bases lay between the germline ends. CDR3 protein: CASSLVTSDEKLFF. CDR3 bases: TGTGCCAGCAGCTTAGTAACATCTGATGAAAAACTGTTTTTT.

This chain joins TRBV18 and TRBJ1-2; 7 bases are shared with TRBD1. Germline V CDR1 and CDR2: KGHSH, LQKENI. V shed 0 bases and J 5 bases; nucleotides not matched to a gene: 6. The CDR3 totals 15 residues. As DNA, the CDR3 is TGTGCCAGCTCACCACCGATGGGACAGACTTATGGCTACACCTTC. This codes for CASSPPMGQTYGYTF.

Here the CDR3 reads CASSPPTKGRYGYTF. CDR3 DNA sequence: TGTGCCAGCAGTCCCCCGACCAAGGGGCGGTATGGCTACACCTTC. The gene calls are TRBV28 and TRBJ1-2; maybe TRBD1 (5 bases). Germline V CDR1 and CDR2: MDHEN, SYDVKM. The CDR3 totals 15 residues. The V and J ends lost 5 bases and 5 bases respectively, with 18 bases between them.